There are many counts of the clone carrying this T cell receptor beta chain. The CDR3 is 13 amino acids. Germline CDR1 is SGHAT and CDR2 is FQNNGV. Between the trimmed V and J ends, which lost 1 base and 7 bases, there was a span of 8 bases. This sample is part of a study of beta chain features in type 1 diabetes. Expressed TCRB transcripts got sequenced, as all isolated RNA was reverse transcribed. The method was immunoSEQ multiplex PCR; TCRdb's version includes in-frame clones alone and lacks a portion of them. The sample includes about 140,000 clones, 9.7% of them seen just once. The clonotype was recovered from a woman aged 40-49 years in good health. V usage is TRBV11-2 and J usage is TRBJ2-1; D unclear. The sample consisted of central memory CD4+ T cells from blood. The CDR3 coding sequence is TGTGCCAGCAGCTTAGGTGAGGCGAATGAGCAGTTCTTC. Translated: CASSLGEANEQFF.